The clone carrying this TCR beta chain was found a few times. Its antigen remains unknown. These data are taken from a study of beta chain features in type 1 diabetes. Per the germline V gene, CDR1 is GTSNPN and CDR2 is SVGIG (reference sequence). This CDR3 region has 14 residues. Trimming took 0 bases from V and 8 from J, leaving 15 bases between them. As every portion of the isolated RNA was reverse transcribed, the sequencing read expressed TCRB transcripts. Using immunoSEQ multiplex PCR, the repertoire was profiled, and TCRdb retains in-frame clones only, with some absent. The table shows some 500,000 clones, with 10% to 12% occurring only once. Study-level results: Researchers reported that naive, central memory and Treg TCRB repertoires appeared more similar in patients than in healthy donors. Moderately but significantly shorter TCRB CDR3s were found in Type 1 diabetes patients in all four CD4+ subsets.

Material: naive CD4+ T cells from blood. The chain employs TRBV30 and TRBJ2-3; D gene unclear. The TCR comes from a woman aged 18-29 years in good health. DNA of the CDR3: TGTGCCTGGAGTGTTTTGTCGTTAGTCGGTACGCAGTATTTT. Its translation is CAWSVLSLVGTQYF.